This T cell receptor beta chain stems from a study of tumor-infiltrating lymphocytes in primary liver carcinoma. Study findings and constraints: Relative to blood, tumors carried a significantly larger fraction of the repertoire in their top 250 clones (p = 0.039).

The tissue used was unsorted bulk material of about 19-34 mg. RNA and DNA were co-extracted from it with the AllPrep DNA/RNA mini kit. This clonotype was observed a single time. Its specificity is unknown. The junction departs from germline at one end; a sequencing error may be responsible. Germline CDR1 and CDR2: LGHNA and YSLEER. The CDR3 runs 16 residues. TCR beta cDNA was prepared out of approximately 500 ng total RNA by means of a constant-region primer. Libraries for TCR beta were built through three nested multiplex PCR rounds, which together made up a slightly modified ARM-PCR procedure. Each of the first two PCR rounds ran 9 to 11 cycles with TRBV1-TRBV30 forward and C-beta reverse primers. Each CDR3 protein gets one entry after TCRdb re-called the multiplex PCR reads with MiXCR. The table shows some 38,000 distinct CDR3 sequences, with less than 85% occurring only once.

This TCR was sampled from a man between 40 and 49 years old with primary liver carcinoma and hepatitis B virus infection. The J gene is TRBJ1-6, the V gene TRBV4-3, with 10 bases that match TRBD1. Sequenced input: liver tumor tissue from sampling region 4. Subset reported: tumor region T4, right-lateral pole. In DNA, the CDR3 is TGCGCCAACAGCCCCTGGGACAGGGGAAGGAGTTCACCCCTCCACTTT. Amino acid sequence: CANSPWDRGRSSPLHF.